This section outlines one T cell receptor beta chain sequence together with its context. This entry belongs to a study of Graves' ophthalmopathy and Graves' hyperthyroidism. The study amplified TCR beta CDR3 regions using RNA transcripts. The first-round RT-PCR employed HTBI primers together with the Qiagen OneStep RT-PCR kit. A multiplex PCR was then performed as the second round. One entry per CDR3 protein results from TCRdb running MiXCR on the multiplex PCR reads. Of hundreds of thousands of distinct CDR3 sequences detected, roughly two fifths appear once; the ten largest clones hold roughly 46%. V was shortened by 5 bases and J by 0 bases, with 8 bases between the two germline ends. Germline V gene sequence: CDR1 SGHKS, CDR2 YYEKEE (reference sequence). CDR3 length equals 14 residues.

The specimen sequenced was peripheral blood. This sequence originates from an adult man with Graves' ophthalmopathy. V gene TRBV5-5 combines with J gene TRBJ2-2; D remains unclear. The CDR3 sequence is CASRTAPNTGELFF. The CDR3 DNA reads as TGTGCCAGCAGAACTGCCCCGAACACCGGGGAGCTGTTTTTT.